The subject of this entry is one T cell receptor (beta chain). Original analysis: Estimation of nucleated cell counts was performed using reference gene primer amplification. The method was immunoSEQ multiplex PCR; TCRdb's version includes in-frame clones alone and lacks a portion of them. That table supplies the V and J calls and clone size; D and trimming were determined from the DNA. The sample holds 130,000 to 150,000 clones, around nine tenths seen once. The sample is drawn from a study of blood T cell repertoires in COVID-19. Study overall: COVID-19 samples, acute and convalescent, were from the United States, Italy and Spain. PBMCs, B-cell-depleted T cells, or T cells were the source of the cDNA or gDNA that made up the material.

The CDR3 is 16 amino acids. Germline CDR1 GTSNPN, CDR2 SVGIG (reference sequence). V was clipped by 1 base and J by 3 bases; unmatched bases: 7. The sequenced sample consisted of peripheral blood. The sequence was collected from a man over 45 with active or convalescent COVID-19. The chain combines TRBV30 with TRBJ2-2, with 8 bases identical to TRBD2. For the CDR3, the DNA is TGTGCCTGGAGTGATAAGACTAGCGATTACACCGGGGAGCTGTTTTTT. Residues: CAWSDKTSDYTGELFF. The whole variable domain, filled in from reference TRBV30 and TRBJ2-2, reads SQTIHQWPATLVQPVGSPLSLECTVEGTSNPNLYWYRQAAGRGLQLLFYSVGIGQISSEVPQNLSASRPQDRQFILSSKKLLLSDSGFYLCAWSDKTSDYTGELFFGEGSRLTVL.